This T cell receptor (beta chain) is from a study of identical twins. Trimming left V 3 bases short and J 0 bases short, with 13 bases between. The CDR3 has 16 amino acids. CDR1 KGHDR and CDR2 SFDVKD come from the germline V gene. In this sample, this clonotype turned up a few times. TCRdb reprocessed the 5' RACE reads with MiXCR, giving one entry per CDR3 protein. This table has approximately 670,000 distinct CDR3 sequences, roughly 6% appearing once. The specimen sequenced was naive T cells sorted from blood. The source of this sequence is a man younger than 35 in good health. This chain connects TRBV24-1 to TRBJ2-5; D might be TRBD1 or TRBD2, each matching 6 bases. Here the CDR3 reads CATSDRRGDYQETQYF. In DNA, the CDR3 is TGTGCCACCAGTGATCGTAGGGGGGACTACCAAGAGACCCAGTACTTC.